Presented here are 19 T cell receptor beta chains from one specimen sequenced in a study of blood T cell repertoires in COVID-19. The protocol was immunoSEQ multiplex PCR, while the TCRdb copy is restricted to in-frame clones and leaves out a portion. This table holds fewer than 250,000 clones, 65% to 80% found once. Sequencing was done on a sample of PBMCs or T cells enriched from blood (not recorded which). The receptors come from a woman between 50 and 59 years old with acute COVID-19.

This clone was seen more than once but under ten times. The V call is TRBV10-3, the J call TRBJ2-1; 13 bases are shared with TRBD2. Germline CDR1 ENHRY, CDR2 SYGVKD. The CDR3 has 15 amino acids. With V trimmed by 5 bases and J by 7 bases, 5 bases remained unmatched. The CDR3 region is CAISSGTSGMNEQFF. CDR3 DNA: TGTGCCATCAGTTCCGGGACTAGCGGGATGAATGAGCAGTTCTTC.

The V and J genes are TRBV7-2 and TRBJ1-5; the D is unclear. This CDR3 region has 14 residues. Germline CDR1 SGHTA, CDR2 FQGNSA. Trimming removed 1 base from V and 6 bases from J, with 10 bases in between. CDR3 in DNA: TGTGCCAGCAGCTTAGGGTCCGCGGGTCAGCCCCAGCATTTT. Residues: CASSLGSAGQPQHF. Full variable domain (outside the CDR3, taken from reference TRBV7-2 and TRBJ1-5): GAGVSQSPSNKVTEKGKDVELRCDPISGHTALYWYRQSLGQGLEFLIYFQGNSAPDKSGLPSDRFSAERTGGSVSTLTIQRTQQEDSAVYLCASSLGSAGQPQHFGDGTRLSIL.

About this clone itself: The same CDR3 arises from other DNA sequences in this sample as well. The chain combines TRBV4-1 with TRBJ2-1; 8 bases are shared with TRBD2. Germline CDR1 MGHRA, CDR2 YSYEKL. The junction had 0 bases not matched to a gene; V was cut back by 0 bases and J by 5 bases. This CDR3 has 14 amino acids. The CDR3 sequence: CASSQDGRDNEQFF. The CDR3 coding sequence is TGCGCCAGCAGCCAAGACGGGAGGGACAATGAGCAGTTCTTC.

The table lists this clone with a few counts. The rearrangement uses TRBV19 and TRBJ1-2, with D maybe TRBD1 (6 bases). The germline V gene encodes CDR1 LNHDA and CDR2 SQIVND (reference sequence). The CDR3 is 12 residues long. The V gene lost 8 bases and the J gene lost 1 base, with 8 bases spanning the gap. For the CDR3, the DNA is TGTGCCAGTTTACAGGGTAACTATGGCTACACCTTC. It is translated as CASLQGNYGYTF.

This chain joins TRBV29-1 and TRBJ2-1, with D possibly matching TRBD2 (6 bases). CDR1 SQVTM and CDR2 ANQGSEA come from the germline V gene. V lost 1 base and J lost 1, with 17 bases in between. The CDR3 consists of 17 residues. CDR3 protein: CSVEAPGPGESYNEQFF. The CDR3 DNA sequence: TGCAGCGTTGAAGCACCGGGGCCGGGGGAGTCCTACAATGAGCAGTTCTTC.

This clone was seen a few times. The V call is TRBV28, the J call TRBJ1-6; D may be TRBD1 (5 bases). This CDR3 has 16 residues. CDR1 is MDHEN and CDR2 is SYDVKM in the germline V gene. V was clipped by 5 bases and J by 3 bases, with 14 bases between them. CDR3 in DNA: TGTGCCAGCAGTCCCCTCGGAGGGGTCTATAATTCACCCCTCCACTTT. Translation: CASSPLGGVYNSPLHF. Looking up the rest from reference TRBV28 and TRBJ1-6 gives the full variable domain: DVKVTQSSRYLVKRTGEKVFLECVQDMDHENMFWYRQDPGLGLRLIYFSYDVKMKEKGDIPEGYSVSREKKERFSLILESASTNQTSMYLCASSPLGGVYNSPLHFGNGTRLTVT.

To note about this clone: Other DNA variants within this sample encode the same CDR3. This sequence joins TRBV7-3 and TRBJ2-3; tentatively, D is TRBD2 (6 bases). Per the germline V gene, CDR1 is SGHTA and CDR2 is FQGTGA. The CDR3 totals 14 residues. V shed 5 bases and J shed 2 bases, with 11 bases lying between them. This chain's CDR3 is CASSPGGFTDTQYF. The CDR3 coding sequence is TGTGCCAGCAGCCCAGGAGGGTTCACAGATACGCAGTATTTT. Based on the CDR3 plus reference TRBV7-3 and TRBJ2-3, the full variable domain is GAGVSQTPSNKVTEKGKYVELRCDPISGHTALYWYRQSLGQGPEFLIYFQGTGAADDSGLPNDRFFAVRPEGSVSTLKIQRTERGDSAVYLCASSPGGFTDTQYFGPGTRLTVL.

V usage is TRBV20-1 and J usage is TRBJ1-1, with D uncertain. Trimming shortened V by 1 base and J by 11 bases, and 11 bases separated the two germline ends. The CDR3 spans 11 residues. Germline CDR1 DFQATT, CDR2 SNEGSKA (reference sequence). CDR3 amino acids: CSARGSGGAFF. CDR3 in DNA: TGCAGTGCTAGAGGGTCGGGAGGGGCTTTCTTT.

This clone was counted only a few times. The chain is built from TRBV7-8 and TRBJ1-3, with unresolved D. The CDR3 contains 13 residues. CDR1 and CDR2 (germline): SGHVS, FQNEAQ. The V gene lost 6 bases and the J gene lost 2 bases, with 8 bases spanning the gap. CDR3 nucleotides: TGTGCCAGCAGGGAGGGTACTGGAAACACCATATATTTT. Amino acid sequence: CASREGTGNTIYF.

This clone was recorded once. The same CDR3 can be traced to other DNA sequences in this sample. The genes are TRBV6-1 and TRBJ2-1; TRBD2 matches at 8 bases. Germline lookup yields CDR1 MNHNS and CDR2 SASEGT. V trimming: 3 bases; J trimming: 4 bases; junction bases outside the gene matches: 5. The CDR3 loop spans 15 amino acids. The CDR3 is CASSDQRGPYNEQFF. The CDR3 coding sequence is TGTGCCAGCAGTGATCAGCGGGGGCCTTACAATGAGCAGTTCTTC.

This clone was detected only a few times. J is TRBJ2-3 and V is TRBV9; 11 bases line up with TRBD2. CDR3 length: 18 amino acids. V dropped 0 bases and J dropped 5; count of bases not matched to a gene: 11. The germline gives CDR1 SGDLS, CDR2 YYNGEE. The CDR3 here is CASSVASSSGGALDTQYF. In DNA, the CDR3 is TGTGCCAGCAGCGTAGCTAGTAGTAGCGGGGGGGCCTTAGATACGCAGTATTTT. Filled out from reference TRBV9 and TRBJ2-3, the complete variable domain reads DSGVTQTPKHLITATGQRVTLRCSPRSGDLSVYWYQQSLDQGLQFLIQYYNGEERAKGNILERFSAQQFPDLHSELNLSSLELGDSALYFCASSVASSSGGALDTQYFGPGTRLTVL.

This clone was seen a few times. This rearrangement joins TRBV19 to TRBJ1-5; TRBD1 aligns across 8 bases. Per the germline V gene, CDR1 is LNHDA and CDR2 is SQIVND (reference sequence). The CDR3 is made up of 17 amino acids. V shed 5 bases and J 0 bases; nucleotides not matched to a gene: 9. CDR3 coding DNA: TGTGCCAGTAGTCTGCGGACAGGGCCGGATAGCAATCAGCCCCAGCATTTT. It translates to CASSLRTGPDSNQPQHF.

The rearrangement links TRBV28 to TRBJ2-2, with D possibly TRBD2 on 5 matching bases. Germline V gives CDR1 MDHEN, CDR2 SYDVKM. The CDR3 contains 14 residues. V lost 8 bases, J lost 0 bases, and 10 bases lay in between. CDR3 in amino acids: CASRVGANTGELFF. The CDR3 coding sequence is TGTGCCAGCCGCGTCGGGGCGAACACCGGGGAGCTGTTTTTT. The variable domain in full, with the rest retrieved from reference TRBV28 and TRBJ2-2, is DVKVTQSSRYLVKRTGEKVFLECVQDMDHENMFWYRQDPGLGLRLIYFSYDVKMKEKGDIPEGYSVSREKKERFSLILESASTNQTSMYLCASRVGANTGELFFGEGSRLTVL.

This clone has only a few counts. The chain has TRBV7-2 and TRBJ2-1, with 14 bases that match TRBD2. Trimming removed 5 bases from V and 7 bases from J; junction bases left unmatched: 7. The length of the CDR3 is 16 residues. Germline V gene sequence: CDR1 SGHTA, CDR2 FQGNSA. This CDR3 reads CASSPTGLAGGNEQFF. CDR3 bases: TGTGCCAGCAGCCCCACCGGACTAGCGGGGGGTAATGAGCAGTTCTTC.

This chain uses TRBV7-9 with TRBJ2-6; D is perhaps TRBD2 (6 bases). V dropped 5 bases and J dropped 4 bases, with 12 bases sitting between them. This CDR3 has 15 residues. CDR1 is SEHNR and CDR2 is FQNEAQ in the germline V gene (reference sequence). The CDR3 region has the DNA TGTGCCAGCAGCCCTGCGGGGAGCGGGGCCAACGTCCTGACTTTC. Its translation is CASSPAGSGANVLTF.

This chain's CDR3 is CASSLGTGGVYGYTF. DNA for the CDR3: TGTGCCAGCAGCCTGGGGACAGGGGGTGTCTACGGCTACACCTTC. V and J are TRBV5-4 and TRBJ1-2, with 11 bases identical to TRBD1. Germline assignment: CDR1 SGHNT and CDR2 YYREEE (reference sequence). The CDR3 runs 15 residues. V shed 4 bases and J 8 bases; nucleotides not matched to a gene: 10.

CDR3 amino acids: CASSSGTSGGYNEQFF. CDR3 in DNA: TGCGCCAGCAGCTCCGGGACTAGCGGGGGCTACAATGAGCAGTTCTTC. The chain joins TRBV5-1 to TRBJ2-1; the match to TRBD2 covers 14 bases. Germline trimming cut 3 bases from V and 3 bases from J; bases unmatched to any gene: 2. Germline V lookup: CDR1 SGHRS, CDR2 YFSETQ. The CDR3 is 16 amino acids.

In DNA, the CDR3 is TGTGCCAGCAGTTACGGGGCAGCAAATCAGCCCCAGCATTTT. Its translation: CASSYGAANQPQHF. The chain combines TRBV6-5 with TRBJ1-5, with D possibly TRBD1 on 5 matching bases. With 2 bases removed from V and 4 bases from J, the gap between germline ends came to 9 bases. Per germline, CDR1 MNHEY and CDR2 SVGAGI. The CDR3 is 14 amino acids.

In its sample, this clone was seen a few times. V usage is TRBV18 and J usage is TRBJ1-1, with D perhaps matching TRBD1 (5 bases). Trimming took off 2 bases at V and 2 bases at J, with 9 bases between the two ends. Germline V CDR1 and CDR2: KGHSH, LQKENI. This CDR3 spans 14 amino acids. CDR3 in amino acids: CASSPATANTEAFF. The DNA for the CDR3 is TGTGCCAGCTCACCAGCGACAGCAAACACTGAAGCTTTCTTT. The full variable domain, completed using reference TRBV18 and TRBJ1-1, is NAGVMQNPRHLVRRRGQEARLRCSPMKGHSHVYWYRQLPEEGLKFMVYLQKENIIDESGMPKERFSAEFPKEGPSILRIQQVVRGDSAAYFCASSPATANTEAFFGQGTRLTVV.